This TCR beta chain was retrieved from a study of blood T cell repertoires in COVID-19. This clone was detected only once. Using immunoSEQ multiplex PCR, the repertoire was profiled, and TCRdb retains in-frame clones only, with some absent. Found here are around 42,000 clones, approximately 85% of them singletons; the top ten hold 12%. Material: peripheral blood. The receptor's source is a human donor in a cohort sampled during active COVID-19.

CDR3 nucleotides: TGTGCCAGCAGCCCCCGGGAGGGCGGCAATCAGCCCCAGCATTTT. Its translation: CASSPREGGNQPQHF. J is TRBJ1-5 and V is TRBV4-2; no firm D call. The germline V gene encodes CDR1 LGHNA and CDR2 YNFKEQ. V gave up 4 bases and J gave up 2 bases, with 12 bases separating them. This CDR3 has 15 residues.